This TCR beta chain was found in a study of T-cell memory formation after mild COVID-19. Each CDR3 protein is one row after TCRdb ran MiXCR on the 5' RACE reads. Of 1,500 or so distinct CDR3 sequences listed, 50% to 70% are singletons. The junction had 4 bases not matched to a gene; V was cut back by 3 bases and J by 5 bases. The CDR3 has 14 amino acids. Germline V CDR1 and CDR2: SGHVS, FNYEAQ. The sample was PBMCs or a T cell subset sorted from them (not recorded which). The sequence came from an adult who had mild COVID-19 (a few samples of this study predate the infection). Cell type and time point are not known. The rearrangement joins TRBV7-6 to TRBJ2-5, with 9 positions matching TRBD1. CDR3 in amino acids: CASSLGTGRETQYF. For the CDR3, the DNA is TGTGCCAGCAGCTTGGGGACAGGGAGGGAGACCCAGTACTTC.